What follows is one T cell receptor (beta chain) and its context. Its specificity is not known. These data belong to a study of blood T cells in healthy people across ages. For the second PCR, which ran for 7 to 11 cycles, a sample-barcoded 5' primer and a J-beta primer mix were used. TCRdb reanalysed the 5' RACE reads using MiXCR and keeps one entry per CDR3 protein. The data show about 1,500,000 distinct CDR3 sequences, under 30% seen once. Whole-study findings and limits: No conclusive comparison of naive versus antigen-experienced cells was possible with unsorted PBMCs. In the absence of known donor CMV status, changes in expanded clonotypes were possibly confounded.

This CDR3 comprises 16 residues. The V and J ends lost 7 bases and 7 bases, in that order; junction bases with no gene match: 16. Germline CDR1 DFQATT, CDR2 SNEGSKA (reference sequence). Per-sample PBMC isolation yielded at least 6.5 million cells. Input material: blood. V and J are TRBV20-1 and TRBJ2-1; TRBD1 matches 10 bases. The receptor was derived from a woman aged 30 to 39 in good health. The CDR3 DNA reads as TGCAGTGTTGTCCCTCCGAGACAGGGGGCTCGTAATGAGCAGTTCTTC. This sequence encodes CSVVPPRQGARNEQFF.